Sequencing of this T cell receptor (beta chain) was carried out in a study of T cell repertoires in cytomegalovirus infection. As for the study in general: It can be stated that public TCR beta signatures indicated CMV infection as well as a matching HLA type.

Germline CDR1 is SEHNR and CDR2 is FQNEAQ (reference sequence). This CDR3 is built from 12 residues. This clonotype turned up a few times. The junction departs from the called germline gene at one end, perhaps through a read error. TCRdb itself ran the reads through MiXCR, one entry per CDR3 protein. The table shows around 490,000 distinct CDR3 sequences, with 26% occurring only once. The receptor was isolated from a human donor in good health (CMV status not recorded). Some clones in this sample may be carry-over from other donors' samples. The sample was PBMCs. The V gene is TRBV7-9, the J gene TRBJ2-3; 8 bases match TRBD2. CDR3 DNA sequence: TGTGCCAGCAGCCCTACGCCGGGACTAGAAAGTTTT. It is translated as CASSPTPGLESF.